This entry is about one T cell receptor (beta chain). The clone's antigen remains unknown. No much larger clone is present one base from it, and per-base qualities are unavailable. This record belongs to a study of vaccination and CD4 T cells after COVID-19 (dated by TCRdb to 2022 to 2024). Broadly, across the study: Convalescent patients had a positive SARS-CoV-2 result on nasal swab PCR, and of these patients, 8 or 9 had mild disease and one had severe disease. In the convalescent cohort there were six males and four females, among whom were two Hispanic individuals, seven Caucasians, two Asians and one multiracial person. In around 9 COVID-19 convalescent patients and a few infection-naive healthy vaccine recipients, researchers compared the spike-specific CD4+ TCR repertoire from before mRNA vaccination with the repertoire from after. As controls, cultures received a CEFX viral epitope pool (the positive control), an HIV-1 Nef peptide pool (the negative control), or no peptide at all. Post-vaccine blood samples were collected a median of approximately 77 days after the second vaccine dose, ranging from about 13 to 241 days. Culture stimuli were overlapping spike peptide pools from SARS-CoV-2 and from the common cold coronaviruses HCoV-NL63, HCoV-OC43 and HCoV-229E. Post-COVID blood samples were collected from convalescent patients a median of around 96 days after diagnosis, with a range of roughly 30 to 161 days. Two doses of either the Pfizer-BioNTech BNT162b2 vaccine (n=8) or the Moderna mRNA-1273 vaccine (n=2) were administered to participants.

Broader findings and caveats from the paper: Nearly all vaccine-specific clones in convalescent patients (304 of 307) were mono-reactive for SARS-CoV-2 spike rather than cross-reactive with common cold coronaviruses. The median count of SARS-CoV-2-reactive clonotypes went up from around 23 after infection to roughly 38 after vaccination, although the change was not significant. In convalescent patients, a median around 85% of post-vaccine SARS-CoV-2-reactive clones were detected only after vaccination, and vaccine-specific priming was suggested by this finding. Relatively few convalescent patients were included in the study, and early timepoints after natural infection were not analyzed.

Including the terminal cysteine and phenylalanine, the CDR3 comprises 16 residues. Only CDR3 DNA remains: 48 bases, in frame from the first base. Per the germline V gene, SNHLY is the CDR1 and FYNNEI is the CDR2. V is reduced by 2 bases and J by 4 bases, leaving a spacing of 15 bases between them. The library was prepared using PCR. TCR sequencing of DNA from cultured CD4+ T cells used the Oncomine TCR Beta short-read assay at the Johns Hopkins FTIC core. The QIAamp micro DNA kit was used to extract genomic DNA from the cultured CD4+ T cells. Oncomine TCR Beta libraries from cultured CD4+ T cells were pooled with unique dual indexes and sequenced on an Illumina iSeq 100. The paper's data handling went like this. Non-productive sequences were filtered out, and CDR3s that did not start with C, did not end with F or W, or were shorter than 7 amino acids were discarded. Antigen-specific clonotypes were identified with the MANAFEST web application by comparing peptide-stimulated wells with reference and other culture wells. For a clone to be called positive, the clone needed an FDR below 0.05, an odds ratio above 5, and a productive frequency above 0.1% in at least two of three replicate wells. A clonotype was classed as cross-reactive if the clonotype showed significant expansion both in SARS-CoV-2 spike wells and in at least one common cold coronavirus spike condition. CDR3 homology was assessed with Levenshtein distances (stringdist) and unrooted phylogenetic trees (ape) in R version 3.6.1. The public reads were reprocessed in TCRdb via fastp at Q25 and MiXCR, keeping in-frame beta chains. Merged by CDR3 protein, the rows form single entries marked with the most common genes and DNA. In this record, the V and J calls reflect TCRdb's handling and not the investigators' own analysis. For this sample there are 20,000 to 25,000 distinct CDR3 sequences; under 65% appear just once. Clones ranked in the top ten supply 2.5% to 3% of the sample.

Reading the label with the study, this specimen's treatment or condition is: approximately 9-day PBMC culture with coronavirus spike peptide pools or control peptides (ViraFEST assay). The ViraFEST assay was used in the study, in which antigen-specific T cells were expanded with peptide pools and expanded clonotypes were subsequently identified by TCR sequencing. The positive SARS-CoV-2 PCR tests of the convalescent patients were dated from March to December 2020, before the Alpha, Beta and Delta variants emerged in the United States. Over 1.5 million PBMCs per well were cultured in IMDM with 5% human AB serum and roughly 9.3 IU/ml IL-2, plus 10 ug/ml peptide pools. On days 3 and 7, half of the culture medium was replaced with fresh IL-2-containing medium. After about nine days of culture, CD4+ T cells were isolated by negative selection with the EasySep CD4+ T cell isolation kit. Ficoll-Paque Plus gradient centrifugation was used to isolate PBMCs from whole blood, and the isolated PBMCs were then either used fresh or cryopreserved at -140C. Each culture condition was generally run in triplicate wells.

The sequence was obtained from a human donor who had recovered from COVID-19. The sample taken for sequencing was CD4+ T cells from blood, cultured in vitro. This sequence uses TRBV2 and TRBJ1-5, with a tentative D gene TRBD1 over 6 matching bases. Here the CDR3 is given as CASSERGKGGNQPQHF. In nucleotide form, the sequence is TGTGCCAGCAGTGAAAGGGGCAAAGGGGGGAATCAGCCCCAGCATTTT.